This T cell receptor beta chain was observed in a study of CD8+CD57+ T cells in acquired aplastic anemia. On the study more broadly: Average DNA yield from sorted CD4+ and CD8+ cells was around 3.2 ug.

Study-wide findings and caveats: CD8+ Simpson's diversity in patients was not significantly different from that in controls.

Genomic DNA, the template, was used for profiling of the TCR beta VDJ and CDR3. MiXCR, applied by TCRdb to the reads, yields one record per CDR3 protein. In the table there are roughly 290,000 distinct CDR3 sequences, roughly 59% of which are singletons. A note on this clonotype: Its target is not known.

Sequencing involved patients with CD8+CD57+ cell expansion previously shown by flow cytometry. There were no patients without severe acquired aplastic anemia. Receipt of therapy had not occurred in any patient by the time of blood sampling. This CDR3 is 13 amino acids long. V was pared by 5 bases and J by 8 bases, with 6 bases of the junction left unmatched. Germline V gene sequence: CDR1 SGHAT, CDR2 FQNNGV. Specimen: sorted CD4+, CD8+, or CD8+CD57+ T cells (not recorded which) from PBMCs. The TCR sequence derives from a human donor with aplastic anemia. V and J are TRBV11-2 and TRBJ2-1, with 7 bases fitting TRBD1. The CDR3 nucleotides read TGTGCCAGCAGCGTCGCGACAGGGTATGAGCAGTTCTTC. Encoded protein: CASSVATGYEQFF.